The rows below give T cell receptor beta chains drawn from one sample of a study of shared clonotypes between healthy human individuals. Here immunoSEQ multiplex PCR was the method, and the copy in TCRdb shows in-frame clones only, minus some. The sample records around 500,000 clones, roughly 80% being singletons. The source material was PBMCs. Receptors were obtained from a woman between 40 and 50 years old in good health. Some clones in this sample may be carry-over from other donors' samples. CDR3s include the opening cysteine and the closing phenylalanine or tryptophan. The D gene is left open where the match is weak. Clone size appears in some rows only: once, few, many, or a class for an expanded clone.

v_gene: TRBV30
len: 13
j_gene: TRBJ1-5
d_gene: -
abundance: -
CDR3nt: TGTGCCTGGGGAAAAGGGGGGGGGCAGCCCCAGCATTTT
CDR3aa: CAWGKGGGQPQHF

v_gene: TRBV7-3
len: 14
j_gene: TRBJ2-5
d_gene: -
abundance: -
CDR3nt: TGTGCCAGCAGCTTAACGGGCGGGATGGAGACCCAGTACTTC
CDR3aa: CASSLTGGMETQYF

v_gene: TRBV7-2
len: 16
j_gene: TRBJ2-5
d_gene: TRBD1
abundance: few
CDR3nt: TGTGCCAGCAGCCTTCGGGGACAGGGGGCTGGTGAGACCCAGTACTTC
CDR3aa: CASSLRGQGAGETQYF

v_gene: TRBV6-5
len: 14
j_gene: TRBJ2-3
d_gene: TRBD1
abundance: -
CDR3nt: TGTGCCAGCAGAACACAGGGGGCGTCAGATACGCAGTATTTT
CDR3aa: CASRTQGASDTQYF

v_gene: TRBV6-4
len: 13
j_gene: TRBJ2-4
d_gene: TRBD2
abundance: -
CDR3nt: TGTGCCAGCAGTGAAACTAGCGGCAGCATTCAGTACTTC
CDR3aa: CASSETSGSIQYF

v_gene: TRBV6-1
len: 14
j_gene: TRBJ1-1
d_gene: -
abundance: -
CDR3nt: TGTGCCAGCAGTGAAATTGAGGGGAGCACTGAAGCTTTCTTT
CDR3aa: CASSEIEGSTEAFF

v_gene: TRBV4-1
len: 17
j_gene: TRBJ1-5
d_gene: -
abundance: few
CDR3nt: TGCGCCAGCAGCCAAGTCCGGGAAACCTATAGCAATCAGCCCCAGCATTTT
CDR3aa: CASSQVRETYSNQPQHF

v_gene: TRBV7-9
len: 15
j_gene: TRBJ2-1
d_gene: -
abundance: -
CDR3nt: TGTGCCAGCAGCTTAGTGGGCGGGGCCTACAATGAGCAGTTCTTC
CDR3aa: CASSLVGGAYNEQFF

v_gene: TRBV28
len: 20
j_gene: TRBJ2-2
d_gene: TRBD2
abundance: -
CDR3nt: TGTGCCAGCAGTAAACTATATCCGGGACTAGCCTCAGCGAACACCGGGGAGCTGTTTTTT
CDR3aa: CASSKLYPGLASANTGELFF

v_gene: TRBV7-3
len: 14
j_gene: TRBJ1-1
d_gene: -
abundance: -
CDR3nt: TGTGCCAGCAGCTTATTGGGGCAGGGCACTGAAGCTTTCTTT
CDR3aa: CASSLLGQGTEAFF

v_gene: TRBV4-2
len: 17
j_gene: TRBJ2-2
d_gene: -
abundance: -
CDR3nt: TGTGCCAGCAGCCCAAGTGCCGCAGGGGAAGGCTACGGGGAGCTGTTTTTT
CDR3aa: CASSPSAAGEGYGELFF

v_gene: TRBV5-1
len: 16
j_gene: TRBJ2-7
d_gene: TRBD2
abundance: many
CDR3nt: TGCGCCAGCAGCCCCGGACTAGCGGGCGTCGCCTACGAGCAGTACTTC
CDR3aa: CASSPGLAGVAYEQYF

v_gene: TRBV15
len: 17
j_gene: TRBJ2-3
d_gene: TRBD1
abundance: -
CDR3nt: TGTGCCACCAGCAGATCAACAGGGGGCACTGGGACAGATACGCAGTATTTT
CDR3aa: CATSRSTGGTGTDTQYF

v_gene: TRBV7-6
len: 12
j_gene: TRBJ1-4
d_gene: -
abundance: -
CDR3nt: TGTGCCAGCAGCTTAGCGCAAGGGTCTCTGTTTTTT
CDR3aa: CASSLAQGSLFF

v_gene: TRBV10-2
len: 15
j_gene: TRBJ1-5
d_gene: -
abundance: many
CDR3nt: TGCGCCAGCAGTGAGGACAGGACCCGCAATCAGCCCCAGCATTTT
CDR3aa: CASSEDRTRNQPQHF

v_gene: TRBV30
len: 15
j_gene: TRBJ2-7
d_gene: TRBD1
abundance: -
CDR3nt: TGTGCCTGGAGGAAGTGGAGACAGGGATCCTACGAGCAGTACTTC
CDR3aa: CAWRKWRQGSYEQYF

v_gene: TRBV5-1
len: 14
j_gene: TRBJ1-4
d_gene: TRBD1
abundance: -
CDR3nt: TGCGCCAGCAGCGCGGGACAGCAGGGTGAAAAACTGTTTTTT
CDR3aa: CASSAGQQGEKLFF

v_gene: TRBV11-2
len: 15
j_gene: TRBJ2-6
d_gene: TRBD1
abundance: -
CDR3nt: TGTGCCAGCAGACAGGGGGCCTCTGGGGCCAACGTCCTGACTTTC
CDR3aa: CASRQGASGANVLTF

v_gene: TRBV5-1
len: 15
j_gene: TRBJ2-3
d_gene: -
abundance: -
CDR3nt: TGCGCCAGCAGCTCCGATAGCGGATACACAGATACGCAGTATTTT
CDR3aa: CASSSDSGYTDTQYF

v_gene: TRBV21-1
len: 12
j_gene: TRBJ2-5
d_gene: -
abundance: -
CDR3nt: TGTGCCAGCAGCAAAGCGCTTGGGACCCAGTACTTC
CDR3aa: CASSKALGTQYF

v_gene: TRBV6-1
len: 15
j_gene: TRBJ1-4
d_gene: -
abundance: -
CDR3nt: TGTGCCAGCAGTGAAGTAGGCAACGAGGGGGAAAAACTGTTTTTT
CDR3aa: CASSEVGNEGEKLFF

v_gene: TRBV5-1
len: 15
j_gene: TRBJ2-5
d_gene: -
abundance: -
CDR3nt: TGCGCCAGCAGCTTGGGACAGGCCTCTCAAGAGACCCAGTACTTC
CDR3aa: CASSLGQASQETQYF

v_gene: TRBV6-1
len: 14
j_gene: TRBJ1-1
d_gene: -
abundance: -
CDR3nt: TGTGCCAGCAGTGAAGGACCAATGAACACTGAAGCTTTCTTT
CDR3aa: CASSEGPMNTEAFF

v_gene: TRBV7-2
len: 18
j_gene: TRBJ1-1
d_gene: -
abundance: -
CDR3nt: TGTGCCAGCATCCCCAGGGCCCCGGGATGGGCCTTGAACACTGAAGCTTTCTTT
CDR3aa: CASIPRAPGWALNTEAFF

v_gene: TRBV6-6
len: 15
j_gene: TRBJ2-1
d_gene: TRBD1
abundance: -
CDR3nt: TGTGCCAGCAGTGGGCCCGGGACAGGGGACAATGAGCAGTTCTTC
CDR3aa: CASSGPGTGDNEQFF

v_gene: TRBV10-1
len: 16
j_gene: TRBJ1-2
d_gene: -
abundance: once
CDR3nt: TGCGCCAGCAGTGAAGGGACTGACCGTTCTAACTATGGCTACACCTTC
CDR3aa: CASSEGTDRSNYGYTF

v_gene: TRBV7-8
len: 15
j_gene: TRBJ2-2
d_gene: TRBD1
abundance: -
CDR3nt: TGTGCCAGCAGTTCCGGGACAGAGAACACCGGGGAGCTGTTTTTT
CDR3aa: CASSSGTENTGELFF

v_gene: TRBV6-1
len: 15
j_gene: TRBJ2-1
d_gene: TRBD2
abundance: once
CDR3nt: TGTGCCAGCAGGGTGGGACTAGCGGAGAACAATGAGCAGTTCTTC
CDR3aa: CASRVGLAENNEQFF

v_gene: TRBV7-9
len: 13
j_gene: TRBJ1-1
d_gene: -
abundance: -
CDR3nt: TGTGCCAGCAGCCTTCGACGAGGCACTGAAGCTTTCTTT
CDR3aa: CASSLRRGTEAFF

v_gene: TRBV2
len: 16
j_gene: TRBJ2-2
d_gene: TRBD2
abundance: -
CDR3nt: TGTGCCAGCAGTGAAGTCACTAGCGGGAGACCCGGGGAGCTGTTTTTT
CDR3aa: CASSEVTSGRPGELFF

v_gene: TRBV7-6
len: 16
j_gene: TRBJ2-7
d_gene: -
abundance: -
CDR3nt: TGTGCCAGCAGCTTAGCCGGTGGCGGGAATGTCTACGAGCAGTACTTC
CDR3aa: CASSLAGGGNVYEQYF

v_gene: TRBV11-2
len: 17
j_gene: TRBJ2-1
d_gene: TRBD2
abundance: -
CDR3nt: TGTGCCAGCAGTTCCCAGGGACTAGCGGGAGGGCGCGATGAGCAGTTCTTC
CDR3aa: CASSSQGLAGGRDEQFF

v_gene: TRBV6-5
len: 15
j_gene: TRBJ1-1
d_gene: -
abundance: few
CDR3nt: TGTGCCAGCAGTACAACACAGGGAATGAACACTGAAGCTTTCTTT
CDR3aa: CASSTTQGMNTEAFF

v_gene: TRBV7-6
len: 14
j_gene: TRBJ2-5
d_gene: TRBD2
abundance: -
CDR3nt: TGTGCCAGCAGCTTACGGGGGGGCGGCGAGACCCAGTACTTC
CDR3aa: CASSLRGGGETQYF

v_gene: TRBV10-3
len: 14
j_gene: TRBJ2-3
d_gene: -
abundance: -
CDR3nt: TGTGCCATCAGTCCCCTGGGAGGAGGAGATACGCAGTATTTT
CDR3aa: CAISPLGGGDTQYF

v_gene: TRBV4-1
len: 16
j_gene: TRBJ2-3
d_gene: -
abundance: -
CDR3nt: TGCGCCAGCAGCCAAGATCCGGGACCAAGCACAGATACGCAGTATTTT
CDR3aa: CASSQDPGPSTDTQYF

v_gene: TRBV2
len: 14
j_gene: TRBJ2-7
d_gene: TRBD2
abundance: -
CDR3nt: TGTGCCAGCAGTGTGCACGGGGGGAACTACGAGCAGTACTTC
CDR3aa: CASSVHGGNYEQYF

v_gene: TRBV9
len: 15
j_gene: TRBJ1-2
d_gene: -
abundance: -
CDR3nt: TGTGCCAGCAGCCCCCCCGTTTATGGGGTCTACGGCTACACCTTC
CDR3aa: CASSPPVYGVYGYTF

v_gene: TRBV10-2
len: 14
j_gene: TRBJ2-7
d_gene: TRBD2
abundance: -
CDR3nt: TGCGCCAGCCGACTAGCGGGAGGGCCAGCCGAGCAGTACTTC
CDR3aa: CASRLAGGPAEQYF

v_gene: TRBV11-3
len: 13
j_gene: TRBJ1-1
d_gene: -
abundance: -
CDR3nt: TGTGGCAGCAGCCCTGACATTAACACTGAAGCTTTCTTT
CDR3aa: CGSSPDINTEAFF

v_gene: TRBV7-9
len: 15
j_gene: TRBJ2-1
d_gene: -
abundance: -
CDR3nt: TGTGCCAGCAGCTACCCGGGATCGCCATACAATGAGCAGTTCTTC
CDR3aa: CASSYPGSPYNEQFF

v_gene: TRBV15
len: 15
j_gene: TRBJ1-1
d_gene: TRBD1
abundance: -
CDR3nt: TGTGCCACGCGTCGATCAGGGGGGACGAACACTGAAGCTTTCTTT
CDR3aa: CATRRSGGTNTEAFF

v_gene: TRBV11-2
len: 15
j_gene: TRBJ2-7
d_gene: TRBD2
abundance: -
CDR3nt: TGTGCCAGCAGCACTCCTAGCGGGAACTCCTACGAGCAGTACTTC
CDR3aa: CASSTPSGNSYEQYF

v_gene: TRBV4-1
len: 18
j_gene: TRBJ2-3
d_gene: -
abundance: -
CDR3nt: TGCGCCAGCAGCCAAGATAGCAGCTTGTGGGTTATCACAGATACGCAGTATTTT
CDR3aa: CASSQDSSLWVITDTQYF

v_gene: TRBV28
len: 13
j_gene: TRBJ1-3
d_gene: -
abundance: -
CDR3nt: TGTGCCAGTAGATTGGGACACCGAAACACCATATATTTT
CDR3aa: CASRLGHRNTIYF

v_gene: TRBV4-2
len: 14
j_gene: TRBJ2-1
d_gene: TRBD2
abundance: -
CDR3nt: TGTGCCAGCAGCCAAGGGGGAGGGGTCAATGAGCAGTTCTTC
CDR3aa: CASSQGGGVNEQFF

v_gene: TRBV5-5
len: 16
j_gene: TRBJ1-1
d_gene: -
abundance: -
CDR3nt: TGTGCCAGCAGCTTGTTTGGGGGTAGATGGAACACTGAAGCTTTCTTT
CDR3aa: CASSLFGGRWNTEAFF

v_gene: TRBV29-1
len: 14
j_gene: TRBJ2-1
d_gene: TRBD2
abundance: -
CDR3nt: TGCAGCGTCCTCACTAGCGGGAGGGCCGGGTGGCAGTTCTTC
CDR3aa: CSVLTSGRAGWQFF

v_gene: TRBV27
len: 18
j_gene: TRBJ2-1
d_gene: TRBD1
abundance: -
CDR3nt: TGTGCCAGCAGTTTACGGAGGACAGGGGTACTTCCCTACAATGAGCAGTTCTTC
CDR3aa: CASSLRRTGVLPYNEQFF

v_gene: TRBV9
len: 16
j_gene: TRBJ2-7
d_gene: TRBD1
abundance: -
CDR3nt: TGTGCCAGCAGCCAAGAATCGGGACAGGGGTTCATGGAGCAGTACTTC
CDR3aa: CASSQESGQGFMEQYF

v_gene: TRBV28
len: 15
j_gene: TRBJ1-4
d_gene: -
abundance: once
CDR3nt: TGTGCCAGCAGTTTGGGGCAGAACCTAAATGAAAAACTGTTTTTT
CDR3aa: CASSLGQNLNEKLFF

v_gene: TRBV18
len: 13
j_gene: TRBJ1-1
d_gene: -
abundance: -
CDR3nt: TGTGCCAGCTCACAAGCGCGGAACACTGAAGCTTTCTTT
CDR3aa: CASSQARNTEAFF

v_gene: TRBV28
len: 16
j_gene: TRBJ2-7
d_gene: TRBD2
abundance: -
CDR3nt: TGTGCCAGCAGTTTCGTGATTAGCGGGATCCACTACGAGCAGTACTTC
CDR3aa: CASSFVISGIHYEQYF